This T cell receptor beta chain was identified during a study of cytomegalovirus exposure and HLA in healthy donors. Broader study findings: Cytomegalovirus association was listed for about 150 TCR beta chains. Several top significant clusters appeared, in a later analysis, to be linked to common viral pathogens. Earlier results showed most TCR beta V segments being productive about 90% or about 30% of the time.

Those who donated were healthy bone marrow donors. The PCR was carried out with 60 Vbeta primers and 13 Jbeta primers. TCRdb's copy holds only in-frame clones and misses some; the assay was immunoSEQ multiplex PCR. The data contain roughly 170,000 clones, 70% to 85% of them singletons. On this clone: The antigen is unknown.

The clonotype comes from a woman under 40 in good health and CMV-seronegative. The material sequenced was PBMCs.

CDR3 DNA: TGTGCCAGTAGTAACCCCGGGACAGGAGTCTCTGGAAACACCATATATTTT. This codes for CASSNPGTGVSGNTIYF. The gene calls are TRBV19 and TRBJ1-3; TRBD1 matches 8 bases. Germline CDR1 LNHDA, CDR2 SQIVND (reference sequence). After removal of 4 bases from V and 0 bases from J, the junction contained 8 bases not matched to a gene. The CDR3 contains 17 residues.